The source of this TCR beta chain is a study of T-cell memory formation after mild COVID-19. TCRdb ran MiXCR on the 5' RACE reads and lists one entry per CDR3 protein. The repertoire has 100,000 to 150,000 distinct CDR3 sequences, about 5.9% of them found once; the top ten carry under 2.5%. Germline V gives CDR1 SGDLS, CDR2 YYNGEE. The CDR3 covers 15 residues. With V trimmed by 0 bases and J by 3 bases, 4 bases remained unmatched. This sequence joins TRBV9 and TRBJ2-3; 7 bases map to TRBD2. Sequencing was performed on PBMCs or a T cell subset sorted from them (not recorded which). This sequence originates from an adult woman who had mild COVID-19 (a few samples of this study predate the infection). Cell type and time point are not known. CDR3 sequence (DNA): TGTGCCAGCAGCGTAGGGGGGGGAAGAACAGATACGCAGTATTTT. Encoded protein: CASSVGGGRTDTQYF.